What follows describes a single T cell receptor (beta chain). One Seattle source followed patients from active infection through their disease course. Only in-frame clones appear in the TCRdb table, and some are missing; sequencing was by immunoSEQ multiplex PCR. The sample lists under 200,000 clones; about 90% were seen once. The data were taken from a study of blood T cell repertoires in COVID-19. CDR3 length equals 14 residues. V was cut by 6 bases and J by 6 bases, with 15 bases left in between. Per germline, CDR1 LNHDA and CDR2 SQIVND (reference sequence). V gene TRBV19 combines with J gene TRBJ1-5; D may be TRBD1 (5 bases). This TCR derives from an older woman with COVID-19, enrolled during active disease. The material sequenced was peripheral blood. CDR3 DNA: TGTGCCAGTAGGATCCTCAGGGCAGGTCAGCCCCAGCATTTT. It translates to CASRILRAGQPQHF.